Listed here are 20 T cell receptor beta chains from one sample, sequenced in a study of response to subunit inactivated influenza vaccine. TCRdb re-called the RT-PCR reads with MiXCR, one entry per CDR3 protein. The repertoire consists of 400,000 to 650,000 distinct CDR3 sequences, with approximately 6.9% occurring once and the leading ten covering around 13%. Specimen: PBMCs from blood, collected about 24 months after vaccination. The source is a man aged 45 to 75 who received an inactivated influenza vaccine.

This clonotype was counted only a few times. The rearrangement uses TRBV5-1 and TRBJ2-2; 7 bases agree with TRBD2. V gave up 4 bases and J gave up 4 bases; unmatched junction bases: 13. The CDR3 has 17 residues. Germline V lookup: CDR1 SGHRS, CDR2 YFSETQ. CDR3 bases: TGCGCCAGCAGCCCCGCGGGGGTTTCTTCGTCCACCGGGGAGCTGTTTTTT. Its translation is CASSPAGVSSSTGELFF.

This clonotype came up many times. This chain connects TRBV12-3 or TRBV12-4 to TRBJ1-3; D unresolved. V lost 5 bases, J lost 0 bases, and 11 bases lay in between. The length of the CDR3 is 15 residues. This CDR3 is CASSRRLSSGNTIYF. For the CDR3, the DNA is TGTGCCAGCAGTCGTAGGCTGAGCTCTGGAAACACCATATATTTT.

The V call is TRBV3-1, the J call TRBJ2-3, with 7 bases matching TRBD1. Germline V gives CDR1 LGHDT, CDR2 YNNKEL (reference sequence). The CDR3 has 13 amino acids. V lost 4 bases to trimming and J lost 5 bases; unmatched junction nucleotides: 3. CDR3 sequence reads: CASSPRTGDTQYF. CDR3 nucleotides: TGTGCCAGCAGCCCGAGGACAGGAGATACGCAGTATTTT.

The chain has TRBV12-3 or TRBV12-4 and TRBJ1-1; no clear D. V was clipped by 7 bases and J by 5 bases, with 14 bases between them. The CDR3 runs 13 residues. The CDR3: CASTLQRLTEAFF. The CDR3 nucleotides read TGTGCCAGCACCCTCCAAAGGTTGACTGAAGCTTTCTTT.

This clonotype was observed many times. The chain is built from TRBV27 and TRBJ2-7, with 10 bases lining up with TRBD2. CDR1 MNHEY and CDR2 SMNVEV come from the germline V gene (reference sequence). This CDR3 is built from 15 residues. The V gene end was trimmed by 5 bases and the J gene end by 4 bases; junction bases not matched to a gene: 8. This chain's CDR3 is CASSRVAGGWYEQYF. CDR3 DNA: TGTGCCAGCAGTCGGGTAGCGGGAGGATGGTACGAGCAGTACTTC.

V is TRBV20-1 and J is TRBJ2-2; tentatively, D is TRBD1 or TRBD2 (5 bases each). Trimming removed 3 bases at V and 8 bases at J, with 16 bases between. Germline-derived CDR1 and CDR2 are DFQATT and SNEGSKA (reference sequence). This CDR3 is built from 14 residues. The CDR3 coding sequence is TGCAGTGCTAGTTGGGGGAACAAGGGTGGGGAGCTGTTTTTT. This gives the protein CSASWGNKGGELFF.

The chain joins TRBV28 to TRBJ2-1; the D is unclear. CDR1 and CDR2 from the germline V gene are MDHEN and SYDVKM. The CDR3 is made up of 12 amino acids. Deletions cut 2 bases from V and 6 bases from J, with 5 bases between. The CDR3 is CASSLTANEQFF. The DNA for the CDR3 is TGTGCCAGCAGTTTAACGGCCAATGAGCAGTTCTTC.

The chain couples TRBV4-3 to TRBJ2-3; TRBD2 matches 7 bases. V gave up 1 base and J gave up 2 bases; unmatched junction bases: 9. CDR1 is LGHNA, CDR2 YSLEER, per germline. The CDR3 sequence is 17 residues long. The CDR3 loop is CASSQATYGGYTDTQYF. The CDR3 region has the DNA TGCGCCAGCAGCCAAGCAACGTACGGGGGGTACACAGATACGCAGTATTTT.

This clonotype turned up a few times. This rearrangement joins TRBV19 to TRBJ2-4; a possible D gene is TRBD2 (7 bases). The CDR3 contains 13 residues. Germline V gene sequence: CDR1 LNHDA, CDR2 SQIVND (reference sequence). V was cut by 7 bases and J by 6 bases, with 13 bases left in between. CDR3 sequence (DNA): TGTGCCAGTACCCTGAGGGGGGGAAACATTCAGTACTTC. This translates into CASTLRGGNIQYF.

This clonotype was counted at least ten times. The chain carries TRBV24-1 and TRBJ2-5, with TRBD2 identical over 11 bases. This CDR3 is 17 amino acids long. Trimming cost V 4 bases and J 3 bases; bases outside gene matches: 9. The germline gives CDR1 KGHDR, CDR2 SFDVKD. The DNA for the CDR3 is TGTGCCACCAGTGACTTCACTAGCGGGGGTCGTAAAGAGACCCAGTACTTC. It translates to CATSDFTSGGRKETQYF.

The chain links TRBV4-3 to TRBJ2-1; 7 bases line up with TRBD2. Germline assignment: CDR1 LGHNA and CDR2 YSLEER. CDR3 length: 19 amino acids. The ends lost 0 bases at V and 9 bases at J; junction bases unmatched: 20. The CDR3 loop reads CASSQDHTQRDRDGGEQFF. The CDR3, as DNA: TGCGCCAGCAGCCAAGACCACACCCAGCGGGACCGGGACGGGGGTGAGCAGTTCTTC.

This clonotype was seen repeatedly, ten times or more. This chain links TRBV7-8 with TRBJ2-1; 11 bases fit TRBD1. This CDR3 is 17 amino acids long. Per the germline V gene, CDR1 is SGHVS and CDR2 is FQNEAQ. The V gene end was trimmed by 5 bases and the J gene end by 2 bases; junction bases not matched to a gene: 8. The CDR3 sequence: CASSTPPGQGAYNEQFF. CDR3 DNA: TGTGCCAGCAGCACTCCACCGGGACAGGGGGCCTACAATGAGCAGTTCTTC.

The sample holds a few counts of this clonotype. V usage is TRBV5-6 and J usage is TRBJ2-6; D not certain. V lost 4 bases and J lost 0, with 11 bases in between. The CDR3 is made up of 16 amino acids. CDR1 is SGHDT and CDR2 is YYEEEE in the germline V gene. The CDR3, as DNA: TGTGCCAGCAGCCGCGAGAGGTACTCTGGGGCCAACGTCCTGACTTTC. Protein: CASSRERYSGANVLTF.

In nucleotides, the CDR3 is TGCGCCAGCAGCTTGGGGGCGGCCTACACAGATACGCAGTATTTT. Amino acid sequence: CASSLGAAYTDTQYF. The rearrangement joins TRBV5-1 to TRBJ2-3; D remains unclear. V was clipped by 0 bases and J by 2 bases, with 10 bases between them. CDR3 length: 15 residues. Germline V gives CDR1 SGHRS, CDR2 YFSETQ.

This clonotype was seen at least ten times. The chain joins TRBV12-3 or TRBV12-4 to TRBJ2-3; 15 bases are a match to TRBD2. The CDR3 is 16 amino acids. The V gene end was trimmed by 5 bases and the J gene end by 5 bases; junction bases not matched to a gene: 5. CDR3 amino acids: CASSPGLAGGGDTQYF. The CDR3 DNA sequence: TGTGCCAGCAGTCCCGGACTAGCGGGGGGGGGAGATACGCAGTATTTT.

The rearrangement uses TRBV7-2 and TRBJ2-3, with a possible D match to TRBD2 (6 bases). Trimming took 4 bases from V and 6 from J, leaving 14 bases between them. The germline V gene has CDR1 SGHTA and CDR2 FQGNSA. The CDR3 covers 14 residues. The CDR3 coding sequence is TGTGCCAGCAGCTCGAGGAGGGCTTCGGATACGCAGTATTTT. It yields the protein CASSSRRASDTQYF.

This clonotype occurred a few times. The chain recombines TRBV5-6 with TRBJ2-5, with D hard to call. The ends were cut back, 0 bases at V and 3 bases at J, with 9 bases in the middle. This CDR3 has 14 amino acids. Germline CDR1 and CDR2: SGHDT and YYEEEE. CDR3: CASSLVEVKETQYF. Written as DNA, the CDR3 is TGTGCCAGCAGCTTGGTCGAGGTTAAAGAGACCCAGTACTTC. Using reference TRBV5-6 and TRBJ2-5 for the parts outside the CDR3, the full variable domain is DAGVTQSPTHLIKTRGQQVTLRCSPKSGHDTVSWYQQALGQGPQFIFQYYEEEERQRGNFPDRFSGHQFPNYSSELNVNALLLGDSALYLCASSLVEVKETQYFGPGTRLLVL.

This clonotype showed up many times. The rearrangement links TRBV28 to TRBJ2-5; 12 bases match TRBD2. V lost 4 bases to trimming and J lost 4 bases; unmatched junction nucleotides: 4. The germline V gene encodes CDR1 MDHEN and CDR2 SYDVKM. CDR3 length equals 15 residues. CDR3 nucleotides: TGTGCCAGCAGTTCCGGACTAGCGGGAAGAGAGACCCAGTACTTC. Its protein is CASSSGLAGRETQYF.

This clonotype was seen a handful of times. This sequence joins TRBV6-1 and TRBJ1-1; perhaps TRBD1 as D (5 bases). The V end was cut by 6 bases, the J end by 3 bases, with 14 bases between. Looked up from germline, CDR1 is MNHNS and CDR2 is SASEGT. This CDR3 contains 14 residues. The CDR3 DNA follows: TGTGCCAGCAGACCCAGTGGGGGGTACACTGAAGCTTTCTTT. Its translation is CASRPSGGYTEAFF.

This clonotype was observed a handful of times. CDR3 residues: CASSPSTVPYYGYTF. The CDR3 DNA is TGTGCCAGCAGCCCAAGCACAGTTCCCTACTATGGCTACACCTTC. The chain carries TRBV7-9 and TRBJ1-2; no clear D gene. This CDR3 is built from 15 residues. With 5 bases removed from V and 3 bases from J, the gap between germline ends came to 16 bases. CDR1 SEHNR and CDR2 FQNEAQ come from the germline V gene (reference sequence). Drawing the rest from reference TRBV7-9 and TRBJ1-2, the complete variable domain is DTGVSQNPRHKITKRGQNVTFRCDPISEHNRLYWYRQTLGQGPEFLTYFQNEAQLEKSRLLSDRFSAERPKGSFSTLEIQRTEQGDSAMYLCASSPSTVPYYGYTFGSGTRLTVV.